This T cell receptor (beta chain) was observed in a study of shared clonotypes between healthy human individuals. Study findings and constraints: Depth of sequencing was expected to influence donor clonotype sharing.

Here immunoSEQ multiplex PCR was the method, and the copy in TCRdb shows in-frame clones only, minus some. This repertoire shows around 1.5 million clones, approximately 98% found once; its top ten account for approximately 0.44%. The CDR3 length is 10 residues. Germline V gene lookup returns CDR1 GTSNPN and CDR2 SVGIG (reference sequence). Trimming pared 7 bases from V and 13 bases from J, leaving 15 bases between. On this clone itself: Antigen: not known.

This clonotype was obtained from a man aged 25-45 years in good health. The rearrangement uses TRBV30 and TRBJ2-3, with TRBD1 as a possible D gene (5 bases). Material for sequencing was naive CD4+ T cells sorted from blood. Specified subset: CD45RA+ positively selected. As DNA, the CDR3 is TGTGCCTCGATGGGGCCGAGAGAGTATTTT. Translating it yields CASMGPREYF.